The 12 T cell receptor beta chains below were found in one sample sequenced in a study of cytomegalovirus exposure and HLA in healthy donors. The study ran its PCR with 60 Vbeta and 13 Jbeta primers. The data were produced by immunoSEQ multiplex PCR, yet TCRdb's version contains in-frame clones alone and is incomplete. The sample shows some 70,000 clones, roughly 77% of them seen only once. Source material: PBMCs. These receptor sequences come from a human donor in good health.

This clone was counted once. The chain is built from TRBV15 and TRBJ2-5; D possibly corresponds to TRBD2 (6 bases). Germline CDR1 and CDR2: LNHNV and YYDKDF (reference sequence). CDR3 size: 13 residues. Trimming removed 5 bases at V and 5 bases at J, with 12 bases between. CDR3 coding DNA: TGTGCCACCAGCCGGGGGTCCCTTGAGACCCAGTACTTC. It translates to CATSRGSLETQYF.

The genes are TRBV30 and TRBJ1-2, with 11 positions matching TRBD1. The CDR3 totals 16 residues. Germline CDR1 reads GTSNPN; CDR2 reads SVGIG (reference sequence). V dropped 3 bases and J dropped 4; count of bases not matched to a gene: 10. Written as DNA, the CDR3 is TGTGCCTGGAGAGGGGACAGGGGGAAAGTTACCTATGGCTACACCTTC. This encodes CAWRGDRGKVTYGYTF. The full variable domain, rest sourced from reference TRBV30 and TRBJ1-2, is SQTIHQWPATLVQPVGSPLSLECTVEGTSNPNLYWYRQAAGRGLQLLFYSVGIGQISSEVPQNLSASRPQDRQFILSSKKLLLSDSGFYLCAWRGDRGKVTYGYTFGSGTRLTVV.

V is TRBV7-9 and J is TRBJ1-1, with D possibly matching TRBD1 (6 bases). Germline values: CDR1 SEHNR, CDR2 FQNEAQ (reference sequence). V lost 4 bases, J lost 5 bases, and 14 bases lay in between. The CDR3 extends over 14 amino acids. CDR3 in amino acids: CASSSAGGATEAFF. The DNA for the CDR3 is TGTGCCAGCAGCTCCGCCGGGGGGGCTACTGAAGCTTTCTTT.

The chain carries TRBV30 and TRBJ2-7; TRBD2 matches 8 bases. V lost 2 bases to trimming and J lost 2 bases; unmatched junction nucleotides: 5. The CDR3 has 14 residues. Germline lookup yields CDR1 GTSNPN and CDR2 SVGIG (reference sequence). CDR3 residues: CAWSPGTRTYEQYF. CDR3 in DNA: TGTGCCTGGAGTCCCGGGACTAGAACCTACGAGCAGTACTTC.

This clone has more than one count but fewer than ten. The chain recombines TRBV19 with TRBJ1-1; D is undetermined. Germline V gene lookup returns CDR1 LNHDA and CDR2 SQIVND (reference sequence). V was cut by 4 bases and J by 0 bases, with 6 bases left in between. This CDR3 spans 13 amino acids. CDR3 loop: CASSTQVNTEAFF. CDR3 coding DNA: TGTGCCAGTAGTACCCAGGTGAACACTGAAGCTTTCTTT.

The rearrangement links TRBV5-1 to TRBJ2-6; D is ambiguous. The length of the CDR3 is 15 residues. The germline V gene has CDR1 SGHRS and CDR2 YFSETQ. V gave up 0 bases and J gave up 4 bases, with 8 bases separating them. The CDR3 loop reads CASSLASSGANVLTF. CDR3 nucleotide sequence: TGCGCCAGCAGCTTGGCGAGTTCCGGGGCCAACGTCCTGACTTTC. Variable domain in full (rest from reference TRBV5-1 and TRBJ2-6): KAGVTQTPRYLIKTRGQQVTLSCSPISGHRSVSWYQQTPGQGLQFLFEYFSETQRNKGNFPGRFSGRQFSNSRSEMNVSTLELGDSALYLCASSLASSGANVLTFGAGSRLTVL.

V gene TRBV28 combines with J gene TRBJ2-7, with D perhaps matching TRBD2 (5 bases). V was clipped by 3 bases and J by 1 base, with 7 bases between them. CDR1 is MDHEN and CDR2 is SYDVKM in the germline V gene. This CDR3 has 13 amino acids. This CDR3 is CASSFGGSYEQYF. The CDR3 bases are TGTGCCAGCAGTTTCGGCGGGTCCTACGAGCAGTACTTC.

The chain combines TRBV7-3 with TRBJ2-1, with D possibly being TRBD2 (7 bases). Trimming took 5 bases from V and 6 from J, leaving 20 bases between them. Germline assignment: CDR1 SGHTA and CDR2 FQGTGA. CDR3 length: 16 residues. The CDR3 region is CASSERWGGPSNEQFF. CDR3 bases: TGTGCCAGCAGCGAGAGGTGGGGGGGGCCCTCCAATGAGCAGTTCTTC.

The chain is built from TRBV18 and TRBJ1-6, with 11 bases that match TRBD1. The CDR3 is 15 amino acids. The J segment lost 7 bases and the V segment lost 2 bases, leaving 1 base of the junction unmatched. Germline CDR1 reads KGHSH; CDR2 reads LQKENI. CDR3 nucleotide sequence: TGTGCCAGCTCACCAGGGACAGGGGGGAATTCACCCCTCCACTTT. Its protein product is CASSPGTGGNSPLHF.

The chain is built from TRBV19 and TRBJ1-5; 7 positions match TRBD1. CDR3 size: 17 residues. V was clipped by 5 bases and J by 3 bases; unmatched bases: 13. The germline CDR1 and CDR2 sequences are LNHDA and SQIVND (reference sequence). The CDR3 protein is CASSALTGLNYNQPQHF. The CDR3 DNA follows: TGTGCCAGTAGTGCATTGACAGGGTTGAATTACAATCAGCCCCAGCATTTT.

The chain uses TRBV7-6 and TRBJ1-1; D gene unclear. Germline V gives CDR1 SGHVS, CDR2 FNYEAQ. The V end was cut by 3 bases, the J end by 8 bases, with 19 bases between. The CDR3 spans 15 residues. The CDR3 region has the DNA TGTGCCAGCAGCTTGAGCTTGGTTGGCTCGGAGGAAGCTTTCTTT. As protein: CASSLSLVGSEEAFF.

The gene calls are TRBV5-6 and TRBJ2-5, with D uncertain. This CDR3 spans 18 amino acids. The germline CDR1 and CDR2 sequences are SGHDT and YYEEEE. Trimming removed 1 base from V and 2 bases from J, with 21 bases in between. In DNA form, the CDR3 reads TGTGCCAGCAGCTTGTCTATTGGTCTAGTTCTTGCTCAAGAGACCCAGTACTTC. Its protein is CASSLSIGLVLAQETQYF.